The T cell receptor beta chain under discussion was sequenced for a study of monozygotic twins with inflammatory bowel disease. TCRdb reprocessed the 5' RACE reads, keeping one entry per CDR3 protein, no DNA. Across some 200,000 distinct CDR3 sequences, the top ten clones capture around 7.7% of the sample. Per germline, CDR1 SGHTA and CDR2 FQGNSA. CDR3 size: 12 residues. The rearrangement uses TRBV7-2 and TRBJ1-2; TCRdb designates TRBD1, a call that cannot be tested without DNA. What was sequenced was blood. The receptor was derived from a human donor with ulcerative colitis or Crohn's disease, or a healthy co-twin of an affected twin (not recorded which). This CDR3 is CASRQGSYGYTF. Full variable domain (remainder filled in from reference TRBV7-2 and TRBJ1-2): GAGVSQSPSNKVTEKGKDVELRCDPISGHTALYWYRQSLGQGLEFLIYFQGNSAPDKSGLPSDRFSAERTGGSVSTLTIQRTQQEDSAVYLCASRQGSYGYTFGSGTRLTVV.